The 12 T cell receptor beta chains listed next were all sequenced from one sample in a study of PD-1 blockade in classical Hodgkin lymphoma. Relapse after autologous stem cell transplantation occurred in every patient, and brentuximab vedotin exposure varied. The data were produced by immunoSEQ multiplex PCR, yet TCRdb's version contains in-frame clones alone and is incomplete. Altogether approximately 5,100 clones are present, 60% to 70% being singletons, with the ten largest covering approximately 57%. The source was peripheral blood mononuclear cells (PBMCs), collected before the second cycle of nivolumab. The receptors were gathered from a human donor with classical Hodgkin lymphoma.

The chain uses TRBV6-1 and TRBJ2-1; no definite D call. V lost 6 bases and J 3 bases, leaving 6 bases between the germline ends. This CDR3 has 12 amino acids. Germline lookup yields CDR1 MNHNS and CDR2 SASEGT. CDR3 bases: TGTGCCAGCAGCTTTTACTACAATGAGCAGTTCTTC. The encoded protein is CASSFYYNEQFF.

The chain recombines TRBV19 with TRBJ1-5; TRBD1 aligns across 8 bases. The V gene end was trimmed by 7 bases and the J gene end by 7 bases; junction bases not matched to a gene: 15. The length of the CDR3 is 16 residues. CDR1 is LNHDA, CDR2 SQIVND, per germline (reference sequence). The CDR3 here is CASTKDRAPSWQPQHF. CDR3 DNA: TGTGCCAGTACTAAGGACAGGGCGCCTTCCTGGCAGCCCCAGCATTTT.

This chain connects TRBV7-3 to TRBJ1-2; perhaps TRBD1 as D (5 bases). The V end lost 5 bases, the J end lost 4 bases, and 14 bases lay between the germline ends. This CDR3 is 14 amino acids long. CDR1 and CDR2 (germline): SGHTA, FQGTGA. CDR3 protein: CASSVDSSLYGYTF. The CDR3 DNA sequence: TGTGCCAGCAGCGTTGACAGTAGCCTCTATGGCTACACCTTC.

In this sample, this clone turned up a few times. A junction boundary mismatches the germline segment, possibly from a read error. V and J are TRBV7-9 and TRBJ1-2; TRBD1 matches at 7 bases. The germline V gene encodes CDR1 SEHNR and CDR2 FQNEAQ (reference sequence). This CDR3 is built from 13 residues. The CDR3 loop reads CASSQGDEGQSAF. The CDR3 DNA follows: TGTGCCAGCAGCCAAGGGGATGAGGGACAGTCAGCCTTC.

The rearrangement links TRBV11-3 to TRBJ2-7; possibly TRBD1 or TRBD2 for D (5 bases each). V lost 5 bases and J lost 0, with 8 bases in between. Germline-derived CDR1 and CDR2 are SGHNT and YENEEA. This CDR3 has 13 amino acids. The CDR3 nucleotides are TGTGCCAGCAGCCCGGGGACCTCCTACGAGCAGTACTTC. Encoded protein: CASSPGTSYEQYF.

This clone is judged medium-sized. CDR3 in DNA: TGTGCCAGCAGCCGACAGTCCTACGAGCAGTACTTC. This translates into CASSRQSYEQYF. The rearrangement uses TRBV5-5 and TRBJ2-7; tentatively, D is TRBD1 (5 bases). The V end was cut by 4 bases, the J end by 1 base, with 6 bases between. Per germline, CDR1 SGHKS and CDR2 YYEKEE (reference sequence). The CDR3 runs 12 residues.

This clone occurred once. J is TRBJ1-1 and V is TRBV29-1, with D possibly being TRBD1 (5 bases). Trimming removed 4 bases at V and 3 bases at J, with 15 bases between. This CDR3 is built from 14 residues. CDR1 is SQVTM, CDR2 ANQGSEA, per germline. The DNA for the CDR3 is TGCAGCGTTGGGTCCAGGCGAGGGGACACTGAAGCTTTCTTT. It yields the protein CSVGSRRGDTEAFF. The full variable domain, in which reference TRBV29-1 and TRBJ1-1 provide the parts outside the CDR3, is SAVISQKPSRDICQRGTSLTIQCQVDSQVTMMFWYRQQPGQSLTLIATANQGSEATYESGFVIDKFPISRPNLTFSTLTVSNMSPEDSSIYLCSVGSRRGDTEAFFGQGTRLTVV.

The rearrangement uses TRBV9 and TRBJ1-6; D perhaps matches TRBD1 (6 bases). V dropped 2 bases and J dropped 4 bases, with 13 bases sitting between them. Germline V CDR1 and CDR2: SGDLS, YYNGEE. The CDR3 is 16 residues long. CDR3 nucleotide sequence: TGTGCCAGCAGCGTGGGCCCGACAGGATATAATTCACCCCTCCACTTT. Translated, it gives CASSVGPTGYNSPLHF.

CDR3 amino acids: CASSYSYMGADGYTF. The CDR3 nucleotides are TGTGCCAGCAGTTACTCGTATATGGGGGCGGATGGCTACACCTTC. The chain is built from TRBV6-5 and TRBJ1-2; D may be TRBD1 (6 bases). The CDR3 sequence is 15 residues long. The V end lost 0 bases, the J end lost 6 bases, and 14 bases lay between the germline ends. Germline V gene lookup returns CDR1 MNHEY and CDR2 SVGAGI.

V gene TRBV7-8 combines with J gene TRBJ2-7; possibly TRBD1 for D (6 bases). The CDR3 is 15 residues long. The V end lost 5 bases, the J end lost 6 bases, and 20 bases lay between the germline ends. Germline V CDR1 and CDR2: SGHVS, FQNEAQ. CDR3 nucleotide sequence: TGTGCCAGCAGCCGACAGGACCCCTCTAGGGCCGAGCAGTACTTC. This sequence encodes CASSRQDPSRAEQYF. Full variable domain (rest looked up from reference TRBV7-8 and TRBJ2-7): GAGVSQSPRYKVAKRGQDVALRCDPISGHVSLFWYQQALGQGPEFLTYFQNEAQLDKSGLPSDRFFAERPEGSVSTLKIQRTQQEDSAVYLCASSRQDPSRAEQYFGPGTRLTVT.

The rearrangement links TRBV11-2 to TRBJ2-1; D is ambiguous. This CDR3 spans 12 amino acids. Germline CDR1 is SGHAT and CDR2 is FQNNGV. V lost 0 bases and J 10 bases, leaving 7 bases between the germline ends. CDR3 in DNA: TGTGCCAGCAGCTTAGATGCCGGAGAGCAGTTCTTC. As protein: CASSLDAGEQFF.

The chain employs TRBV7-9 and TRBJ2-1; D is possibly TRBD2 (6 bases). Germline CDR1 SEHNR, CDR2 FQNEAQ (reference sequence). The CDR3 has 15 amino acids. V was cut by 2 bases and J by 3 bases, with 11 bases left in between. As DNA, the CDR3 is TGTGCCAGCAGCTTATTCGGGGGAAACTACAATGAGCAGTTCTTC. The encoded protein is CASSLFGGNYNEQFF.